The rows below give T cell receptor beta chains drawn from one sample of a study of blood T cell repertoires in COVID-19. Some clones are missing from TCRdb's copy, which holds only in-frame ones; the method was immunoSEQ multiplex PCR. The sample yields about 200,000 clones, approximately 90% seen once. Sequencing input: peripheral blood. These receptors came from a man between 50 and 59 years old with acute or convalescent COVID-19. Both conserved end residues are part of each CDR3. D genes are given only for firm matches. Clone size appears in some rows only: once, few, many, or a class for an expanded clone.

- | TRBJ2-3 | TRBD2 | TRBV5-1 | TGCGCCAGCAGACGATTAGCGGGGGGGTCTAGCACAGATACGCAGTATTTT | CASRRLAGGSSTDTQYF
- | TRBJ2-7 | TRBD2 | TRBV6-5 | TGTGCCAGCAGTTACTCCGGGGGGAACTACGAGCAGTACTTC | CASSYSGGNYEQYF
- | TRBJ1-2 | - | TRBV19 | TGTGCCAGTCAACCTCCAAGCGGTGGCTACACCTTC | CASQPPSGGYTF
- | TRBJ1-3 | - | TRBV6-5 | TGTGCCAGCAGTTACTCGGCGGGATTTGGAAACACCATATATTTT | CASSYSAGFGNTIYF
once | TRBJ1-5 | - | TRBV19 | TGTGCCAGTAGTATCCAGGGGAGCAATCAGCCCCAGCATTTT | CASSIQGSNQPQHF
- | TRBJ2-4 | TRBD1 | TRBV6-5 | TGTGCCAGCAGGGGGGACAGGAAAAACATTCAGTACTTC | CASRGDRKNIQYF
few | TRBJ1-4 | - | TRBV10-2 | TGCGCCAGCAACTCCGGGACCAGGGGAGCTAATGAAAAACTGTTTTTT | CASNSGTRGANEKLFF
- | TRBJ2-5 | - | TRBV7-2 | TGTGCCAGCAGCTTATCCTCCAGCAGGACAGTCCAAGAGACCCAGTACTTC | CASSLSSSRTVQETQYF
- | TRBJ1-1 | TRBD1 | TRBV5-1 | TGCGCCAGCAGCTCCCCAGGGGGCACTGAAGCTTTCTTT | CASSSPGGTEAFF
- | TRBJ2-7 | TRBD1 | TRBV25-1 | TGTGCCAGCAGTCACCCAGGGGGCCTAGAGCAGTACTTC | CASSHPGGLEQYF
- | TRBJ1-3 | - | TRBV7-9 | TGTGCCAGCAGCTTGGGCAGTGGAAACACCATATATTTT | CASSLGSGNTIYF
- | TRBJ2-7 | - | TRBV28 | TGTGCCAGCAGTTTATTATCCTCCGCGGGGCAGGGTGGCGAGCAGTACTTC | CASSLLSSAGQGGEQYF
- | TRBJ1-1 | TRBD1 | TRBV7-9 | TGTGCCAGCAGCACAATTACTACAGGGGACTGGGGCGACACTGAAGCTTTCTTT | CASSTITTGDWGDTEAFF
- | TRBJ1-5 | - | TRBV18 | TGTGCCAGCTCACCAATACAGTCAAATCAGCCCCAGCATTTT | CASSPIQSNQPQHF
- | TRBJ1-4 | - | TRBV5-1 | TGCGCCAGCAGCTCCGGGACGGGGGTTGGTGAAAAACTGTTTTTT | CASSSGTGVGEKLFF
once | TRBJ2-2 | - | TRBV9 | TGTGCCAGCAGCGTAGCCGGGGAGACCGGGGAGCTGTTTTTT | CASSVAGETGELFF
- | TRBJ2-7 | - | TRBV5-1 | TGCGCCAGCAGCACGGGACAATTTACGACGGGGCAGTACTTC | CASSTGQFTTGQYF
- | TRBJ2-7 | TRBD1 | TRBV15 | TGTGCCACCAGCAGAGATTTGGCAACAGGGGTTCCCTACGAGCAGTACTTC | CATSRDLATGVPYEQYF
- | TRBJ2-1 | TRBD2 | TRBV19 | TGTGCCAGTAGTATAGTAGGACTAGCGGGGGGGAATGAGCAGTTCTTC | CASSIVGLAGGNEQFF
- | TRBJ1-6 | - | TRBV6-4 | TGTGCCAGCAGTGACTCCCCCGGACGGGAAAATTCACCCCTCCACTTT | CASSDSPGRENSPLHF
- | TRBJ2-7 | - | TRBV27 | TGTGCCAGCAGTCCCACCTTGGGGACACCTAAACGGGTCTACGAGCAGTACTTC | CASSPTLGTPKRVYEQYF
- | TRBJ2-7 | - | TRBV3-1/TRBV3-2 | TGTGCCAGCAGCCGCCAACCGAGGGACGAGCAGTACTTC | CASSRQPRDEQYF
- | TRBJ2-7 | - | TRBV6-5 | TGTGCCAGCAGTTACCGGTACTCCTACGAGCAGTACTTC | CASSYRYSYEQYF
- | TRBJ1-2 | - | TRBV2 | TGTGCCAGCAGTGAGAGACACAGCTATGGCTACACCTTC | CASSERHSYGYTF
few | TRBJ1-5 | TRBD1 | TRBV19 | TGTGCCAGTAGTAGGGGGGACAGGGGGCCAGGTCAGCCCCAGCATTTT | CASSRGDRGPGQPQHF
- | TRBJ2-1 | - | TRBV5-6 | TGTGCCAGCAGCTGGGGGGACTCCGCCTCCAATGAGCAGTTCTTC | CASSWGDSASNEQFF
- | TRBJ1-5 | - | TRBV5-5 | TGTGCCAGCAGCGCCTTCGAGGCCCAGCCCCAGCATTTT | CASSAFEAQPQHF
- | TRBJ2-1 | TRBD2 | TRBV6-4 | TGTGCCAGCAGTGAGGACCCTAGCGGGGCGACCTACAATGAGCAGTTCTTC | CASSEDPSGATYNEQFF
- | TRBJ1-6 | TRBD1 | TRBV5-1 | TGCGCCAGCAGCCCCCGGACAGGGGGCTCCGTTAGCTCCTATAATTCACCCCTCCACTTT | CASSPRTGGSVSSYNSPLHF
- | TRBJ1-3 | - | TRBV6-5 | TGTGCCAGCAGTTCCGAGGGCTCCTTCTCTGGAAACACCATATATTTT | CASSSEGSFSGNTIYF
- | TRBJ1-2 | - | TRBV7-9 | TGTGCCAGCAGCCGAGCCGGGAATCAATGGTATGGCTACACCTTC | CASSRAGNQWYGYTF
- | TRBJ1-5 | TRBD1 | TRBV10-2 | TGCGCCAGCAGGGCCGGGACAGGGGCCTATCAGCCCCAGCATTTT | CASRAGTGAYQPQHF
few | TRBJ2-7 | - | TRBV2 | TGTGCCAGCAGTGAACAGGGCGAATCCTACGAGCAGTACTTC | CASSEQGESYEQYF
- | TRBJ1-1 | TRBD1 | TRBV29-1 | TGCAGCGCGGGGACAGGGCTCACTGAAGCTTTCTTT | CSAGTGLTEAFF
- | TRBJ1-5 | - | TRBV7-9 | TGTGCCAGCAGCTCGACTGTGGGCAATCAGCCCCAGCATTTT | CASSSTVGNQPQHF
- | TRBJ1-1 | TRBD1 | TRBV2 | TGTGCCAGCAGGGGGGACAGCCCAAACACTGAAGCTTTCTTT | CASRGDSPNTEAFF
once | TRBJ2-2 | TRBD1 | TRBV2 | TGTGCCAGCAGTTTGACAGGGTGGAACACCGGGGAGCTGTTTTTT | CASSLTGWNTGELFF
- | TRBJ2-2 | TRBD1 | TRBV2 | TGTGCCAGCAGTAAAAACAGGGGACCCACCGGGGAGCTGTTTTTT | CASSKNRGPTGELFF
- | TRBJ1-2 | - | TRBV4-1 | TGCGCCAGCAGCCAAGGAACAGATAATCATAACTATGGCTACACCTTC | CASSQGTDNHNYGYTF
- | TRBJ2-7 | TRBD2 | TRBV15 | TGTGCCACCAGGACTAGCGGAAGCTCCTACGAGCAGTACTTC | CATRTSGSSYEQYF
- | TRBJ2-7 | - | TRBV6-5 | TGTGCCAGCGGAGGGGGGGTCTCCTACGAGCAGTACTTC | CASGGGVSYEQYF
- | TRBJ1-2 | - | TRBV6-5 | TGTGCCAGCAGTACGACAGTTTCCTTTGGCTACACCTTC | CASSTTVSFGYTF
- | TRBJ1-6 | - | TRBV5-5 | TGTGCCAGCAGCCCCTCGACAGGCTATAATTCACCCCTCCACTTT | CASSPSTGYNSPLHF
- | TRBJ2-7 | - | TRBV6-5 | TGTGCCAGCAGTTACGACCAGGGTACGTTAGCCTACGAGCAGTACTTC | CASSYDQGTLAYEQYF
- | TRBJ1-1 | - | TRBV5-8 | TGTGCCAGCAACTCGGGGGGCACCTACACTGAAGCTTTCTTT | CASNSGGTYTEAFF
- | TRBJ1-2 | - | TRBV10-3 | TGTGCCATCAGTGGGGGGACACTCAACTATGGCTACACCTTC | CAISGGTLNYGYTF
- | TRBJ1-1 | TRBD1 | TRBV12-3/TRBV12-4 | TGTGCCAGCAGGGACAGGGGAAGAGCTTTCTTT | CASRDRGRAFF
- | TRBJ2-1 | TRBD2 | TRBV14 | TGTGCCAGCAGCCGGACTAGCGAGTCCTACAATGAGCAGTTCTTC | CASSRTSESYNEQFF
- | TRBJ1-2 | - | TRBV29-1 | TGCAGCGTTGCAGGATGGGATGGCTACACCTTC | CSVAGWDGYTF
- | TRBJ1-4 | - | TRBV2 | TGTGCCAGCAGGATGAGGGTTCTATTTGAAAAACTGTTTTTT | CASRMRVLFEKLFF
- | TRBJ1-4 | - | TRBV7-2 | TGTGCCCTCAGAGTGGGCACTAATGAAAAACTGTTTTTT | CALRVGTNEKLFF
- | TRBJ2-7 | - | TRBV2 | TGTGCCAGCAGTGGGCAGGGCATCACCTACGAGCAGTACTTC | CASSGQGITYEQYF
- | TRBJ1-1 | - | TRBV3-1/TRBV3-2 | TGTGCCAGCAGCCAAGAGGATATGGGAGAGAACACTGAAGCTTTCTTT | CASSQEDMGENTEAFF
- | TRBJ2-1 | TRBD1 | TRBV5-1 | TGCGCCAGCAGCTTGGGTAGGACAGGGGCATGGGATGAGCAGTTCTTC | CASSLGRTGAWDEQFF
- | TRBJ1-4 | TRBD1 | TRBV20-1 | TGCAGTGCTAGTGAAACGACAGGGATTAATGAAAAACTGTTTTTT | CSASETTGINEKLFF